This TCR beta chain was found in a study of cytomegalovirus exposure and HLA in healthy donors. PCR employed 60 Vbeta and 13 Jbeta primers. Profiling relied on immunoSEQ multiplex PCR, and the TCRdb table lists in-frame clones only, not all of them. Among 100,000 to 150,000 clones listed, 77% were seen once. Germline CDR1 reads MNHEY; CDR2 reads SVGAGI. V lost 4 bases and J lost 8, with 21 bases in between. The CDR3 runs 16 residues. The TCR sequence derives from a woman aged 40-49 years in good health and CMV-seropositive. The chain carries TRBV6-5 and TRBJ2-1; D may be TRBD2 (5 bases). The sequencing input was PBMCs. The CDR3 region has the DNA TGTGCCAGCAGTTTTGAGCTAGCTATGGGGTTGGATGAGCAGTTCTTC. Residues: CASSFELAMGLDEQFF.